This T cell receptor beta chain is drawn from a study of T cell changes during pregnancy in multiple sclerosis. Sequenced by immunoSEQ multiplex PCR; TCRdb stores in-frame clones only, minus some. The sample includes almost 50,000 clones, roughly 92% of them seen just once. J gave up 5 bases and V 4 bases, and 16 bases lay outside the gene matches. The V gene's germline CDR1 is MNHNS and CDR2 SASEGT. The length of the CDR3 is 18 residues. The chain carries TRBV6-1 and TRBJ2-2, with 7 positions matching TRBD2. Source: peripheral blood, taken after pregnancy. This sequence originates from a female donor with multiple sclerosis, enrolled in a pregnancy study. In nucleotides, the CDR3 is TGTGCCAGCAGTGTCCTAAAAGCGGGGATGCCAGTGACCGGGGAGCTGTTTTTT. Translation: CASSVLKAGMPVTGELFF.